This T cell receptor beta chain was captured in a study of T cells after yellow fever vaccination. Study results and limitations: Any FACS-sorted repertoire could hold abundant clonotypes that contaminate it from the bulk population. The appearance of a small share of clonotypes in both CD4 and CD8 compartments was observed. Though it reached lower strength, the secondary response hit its peak faster, day 5 versus 15.

Germline CDR1 reads SGHRS; CDR2 reads YFSETQ. V lost 3 bases, J lost 8 bases, and 15 bases lay in between. CDR3 size: 14 residues. Concerning this clonotype: Its antigen is not known.

A 5'RACE template-switching step, the method used to make TCR cDNA, added a universal primer site and UMIs. TCRdb redid the calling of the 5' RACE reads with MiXCR, one entry per CDR3 protein. The table has 450,000 to 550,000 distinct CDR3 sequences, less than 25% seen once; the top ten hold about 16%. The TCR was taken from a man aged 18 to 29 who received the YFV17D yellow fever vaccine. The chain employs TRBV5-1 and TRBJ2-1; D might be TRBD1 (5 bases). The sequencing here drew on PBMCs, taken 21 days after the first yellow fever vaccination. This CDR3 reads CASSSNWGRDEQFF. In DNA form, the CDR3 reads TGCGCCAGCAGCTCCAACTGGGGCCGGGATGAGCAGTTCTTC.